These 21 T cell receptor beta chains were all obtained from the same sample, sequenced in a study of beta chain features in type 1 diabetes. These receptors have no known antigen. Of the isolated RNA, all was reverse transcribed, and so the sequenced material was expressed TCRB transcripts. The repertoire was sequenced with immunoSEQ multiplex PCR; TCRdb's copy has only in-frame clones and lacks some. The data hold hundreds of thousands of clones, with roughly 10% observed a single time. General study points: People with Type 1 diabetes carried modestly yet significantly shorter TCRB CDR3s in all four CD4+ subsets.

Input material: naive CD4+ T cells from blood. The receptors shown here come from a man between 25 and 39 years old with type 1 diabetes.

The chain recombines TRBV7-8 with TRBJ2-1; perhaps TRBD2 as D (5 bases). V was clipped by 2 bases and J by 4 bases, with 15 bases between them. Per the germline V gene, CDR1 is SGHVS and CDR2 is FQNEAQ. This CDR3 comprises 16 residues. CDR3 coding DNA: TGTGCCAGCAGCTTATTGTCTAGCTTGTCTTACAATGAGCAGTTCTTC. This codes for CASSLLSSLSYNEQFF.

The rearrangement links TRBV11-2 to TRBJ2-1; unclear D gene. This CDR3 spans 14 amino acids. Looked up from germline, CDR1 is SGHAT and CDR2 is FQNNGV. V was cut by 5 bases and J by 0 bases, with 8 bases left in between. The CDR3 bases are TGTGCCAGCAGCGCCACGAGCTCCTACAATGAGCAGTTCTTC. Protein product: CASSATSSYNEQFF.

The V and J genes are TRBV6-1 and TRBJ1-2; D is uncertain. CDR1 MNHNS and CDR2 SASEGT come from the germline V gene. CDR3 size: 14 residues. V lost 3 bases and J lost 7, with 15 bases in between. CDR3 in DNA: TGTGCCAGCAGTGACCAGACCCGGGTCGGTGGCTACACCTTC. Amino acid sequence: CASSDQTRVGGYTF.

This clone has just a few counts. The V and J genes are TRBV5-4 and TRBJ2-3, with 11 nucleotides matching TRBD2. The CDR3 spans 16 residues. V dropped 0 bases and J dropped 7; count of bases not matched to a gene: 7. Germline lookup yields CDR1 SGHNT and CDR2 YYREEE (reference sequence). The CDR3 sequence is CASSLVVAGGPNTQYF. CDR3 in DNA: TGTGCCAGCAGCTTGGTGGTAGCGGGGGGGCCGAATACGCAGTATTTT.

The chain carries TRBV7-2 and TRBJ2-2; D is perhaps TRBD2 (5 bases). V was shortened by 5 bases and J by 4 bases, with 14 bases between the two germline ends. CDR1 and CDR2 (germline): SGHTA, FQGNSA. The CDR3 is 15 amino acids. The CDR3, as DNA: TGTGCCAGCAGCCGCCGGGGTTTGGGCACCGGGGAGCTGTTTTTT. Translated, it gives CASSRRGLGTGELFF.

A few counts support this clone. The rearrangement joins TRBV28 to TRBJ2-7; D perhaps matches TRBD2 (6 bases). Trimming stripped 7 bases from V and 0 bases from J, with 19 bases between. Germline loops: CDR1 MDHEN, CDR2 SYDVKM. The CDR3 has 16 amino acids. In DNA, the CDR3 is TGTGCCAGCACCCCGGGGGATGGGGCGCTCTCCTACGAGCAGTACTTC. It yields the protein CASTPGDGALSYEQYF.

The genes are TRBV18 and TRBJ2-3; no clear D gene. Germline V gene data show CDR1 as KGHSH and CDR2 as LQKENI. CDR3 length: 11 residues. The V end lost 3 bases, the J end lost 8 bases, and 6 bases lay between the germline ends. The CDR3 reads CASSPERTQYF. The DNA for the CDR3 is TGTGCCAGCTCACCGGAGCGTACGCAGTATTTT.

The chain couples TRBV9 to TRBJ1-5; 10 nucleotides match TRBD1. The CDR3 has 15 amino acids. Germline assignment: CDR1 SGDLS and CDR2 YYNGEE. Trimming cost V 3 bases and J 5 bases; bases outside gene matches: 5. The CDR3 DNA sequence: TGTGCCAGCAGCGCGACAGGGGGCTTCGATCAGCCCCAGCATTTT. Protein: CASSATGGFDQPQHF.

The J gene is TRBJ2-5, the V gene TRBV18, with 9 nucleotides matching TRBD1. This CDR3 spans 14 amino acids. CDR1 is KGHSH, CDR2 LQKENI, per germline. Unmatched junction bases numbered 4, after V lost 4 bases and J lost 4 bases. CDR3 region: CASSQNRGRETQYF. The DNA for the CDR3 is TGTGCCAGCTCACAAAACAGGGGGCGAGAGACCCAGTACTTC.

In its sample, this clone was seen once. The genes are TRBV7-2 and TRBJ1-2, with 7 bases that match TRBD1. The length of the CDR3 is 14 residues. Unmatched junction bases numbered 1, after V lost 3 bases and J lost 0 bases. Germline CDR1 is SGHTA and CDR2 is FQGNSA. CDR3 coding DNA: TGTGCCAGCAGCTTGGGACAGTCTAACTATGGCTACACCTTC. As protein: CASSLGQSNYGYTF.

The chain joins TRBV2 to TRBJ2-4; 9 bases match TRBD1. Germline V gene sequence: CDR1 SNHLY, CDR2 FYNNEI. This CDR3 region has 13 residues. J was trimmed by 9 bases and V by 5 bases; bases with no gene match: 5. The CDR3 DNA is TGTGCCAGCAGTAGGGGACAGGGAGGCATTCAGTACTTC. Its protein product is CASSRGQGGIQYF.

This clone was detected only a few times. The V and J genes are TRBV7-9 and TRBJ1-5; a possible D gene is TRBD1 (5 bases). CDR3 length: 14 residues. The germline CDR1 and CDR2 sequences are SEHNR and FQNEAQ (reference sequence). The germline V and J ends were trimmed by 1 base and 7 bases, with 11 bases remaining between them. As DNA, the CDR3 is TGTGCCAGCAGCTTAGGGATGGGGGGACAGCCCCAGCATTTT. It specifies CASSLGMGGQPQHF.

The chain couples TRBV9 to TRBJ2-7; no reliable D call. Germline V lookup: CDR1 SGDLS, CDR2 YYNGEE. The CDR3 is 11 residues long. Trimming left V 9 bases short and J 3 bases short, with 10 bases between. CDR3 DNA: TGTGCCACCCATGAGTACTACGAGCAGTACTTC. Protein sequence: CATHEYYEQYF. The full variable domain, completed using reference TRBV9 and TRBJ2-7, is DSGVTQTPKHLITATGQRVTLRCSPRSGDLSVYWYQQSLDQGLQFLIQYYNGEERAKGNILERFSAQQFPDLHSELNLSSLELGDSALYFCATHEYYEQYFGPGTRLTVT.

The gene calls are TRBV28 and TRBJ2-7; D is possibly TRBD1 (5 bases). The germline V and J ends were trimmed by 6 bases and 0 bases, with 15 bases remaining between them. The CDR3 extends over 15 amino acids. Germline V gene lookup returns CDR1 MDHEN and CDR2 SYDVKM. In nucleotides, the CDR3 is TGTGCCAGCAGCCCCGGACATGTCAGCTCCTACGAGCAGTACTTC. It yields the protein CASSPGHVSSYEQYF. Variable domain in full (rest from reference TRBV28 and TRBJ2-7): DVKVTQSSRYLVKRTGEKVFLECVQDMDHENMFWYRQDPGLGLRLIYFSYDVKMKEKGDIPEGYSVSREKKERFSLILESASTNQTSMYLCASSPGHVSSYEQYFGPGTRLTVT.

The chain carries TRBV28 and TRBJ1-2; D is undetermined. Germline CDR1 is MDHEN and CDR2 is SYDVKM. Trimming shortened V by 5 bases and J by 8 bases, and 12 bases separated the two germline ends. The CDR3 totals 12 residues. The CDR3 reads CASSPTPGGYTF. In DNA form, the CDR3 reads TGTGCCAGCAGTCCCACCCCAGGCGGCTACACCTTC.

The chain couples TRBV5-1 to TRBJ2-2, with 10 nucleotides matching TRBD2. Germline CDR1 reads SGHRS; CDR2 reads YFSETQ. Trimming cost V 0 bases and J 0 bases; bases outside gene matches: 5. CDR3 length equals 18 residues. The CDR3 coding sequence is TGCGCCAGCAGCTTGGGGCTAGCGGGGGCGTCGAACACCGGGGAGCTGTTTTTT. Its protein is CASSLGLAGASNTGELFF. The whole variable domain, remainder taken from reference TRBV5-1 and TRBJ2-2, is KAGVTQTPRYLIKTRGQQVTLSCSPISGHRSVSWYQQTPGQGLQFLFEYFSETQRNKGNFPGRFSGRQFSNSRSEMNVSTLELGDSALYLCASSLGLAGASNTGELFFGEGSRLTVL.

There are a few counts of this clone. J is TRBJ2-5 and V is TRBV5-4, with TRBD2 matching over 7 bases. From germline, CDR1 is SGHNT and CDR2 YYREEE (reference sequence). Trimming at V came to 1 base and at J to 5 bases, leaving 8 bases not matched to a gene. The CDR3 covers 15 residues. This CDR3 reads CASSLQGREGETQYF. CDR3 in DNA: TGTGCCAGCAGCTTGCAAGGGAGGGAGGGGGAGACCCAGTACTTC.

The rearrangement joins TRBV5-4 to TRBJ2-1, with D perhaps matching TRBD2 (6 bases). The CDR3 totals 11 residues. Trimming cost V 7 bases and J 4 bases, with 6 bases left between them. Germline assignment: CDR1 SGHNT and CDR2 YYREEE (reference sequence). CDR3: CASGGYNEQFF. The CDR3 nucleotides read TGTGCCAGCGGGGGGTACAATGAGCAGTTCTTC.

This clone was observed a few times. This sequence joins TRBV4-1 and TRBJ2-5; 9 bases match TRBD2. CDR1 is MGHRA and CDR2 is YSYEKL in the germline V gene. The CDR3 consists of 15 residues. The trim removed 2 bases at V and 4 bases at J, leaving 5 bases unmatched. Written as DNA, the CDR3 is TGCGCCAGCAGCCAACGCGGACTAGCGTCAGAGACCCAGTACTTC. Amino acid sequence: CASSQRGLASETQYF.

This clone was counted between two and nine times. The same CDR3 arises from other DNA sequences in this sample as well. The chain is built from TRBV28 and TRBJ2-7; D ambiguous. Germline V gene data show CDR1 as MDHEN and CDR2 as SYDVKM. This CDR3 is 12 amino acids long. Trimming pared 4 bases from V and 3 bases from J, leaving 7 bases between. CDR3 nucleotides: TGTGCCAGCAGTTCCCCAGGCTACGAGCAGTACTTC. It encodes CASSSPGYEQYF. The complete variable domain, with remaining parts taken from reference TRBV28 and TRBJ2-7, reads DVKVTQSSRYLVKRTGEKVFLECVQDMDHENMFWYRQDPGLGLRLIYFSYDVKMKEKGDIPEGYSVSREKKERFSLILESASTNQTSMYLCASSSPGYEQYFGPGTRLTVT.

The rearrangement links TRBV29-1 to TRBJ2-2; D is perhaps TRBD2 (5 bases). V gave up 7 bases and J gave up 7 bases, with 10 bases separating them. CDR1 is SQVTM, CDR2 ANQGSEA, per germline. The CDR3 is made up of 11 amino acids. The DNA for the CDR3 is TGCAGCGCCGATCGGGGCGGGGAGCTGTTTTTT. Translating gives CSADRGGELFF.